Listed here are 18 T cell receptor beta chains from one sample, sequenced in a study of spatial heterogeneity in lung cancer. Regarding time point: sample taken at primary tumor resection. TCRdb independently ran MiXCR on the 5' RACE reads; one entry per CDR3 protein. The repertoire holds approximately 17,000 distinct CDR3 sequences, with 7.5% as singletons. Whole-study results and caveats: One measure, the expanded intratumoral alpha and beta TCR count, tracked tumor mutation counts.

What these receptors recognize is not known. The sequencing used lung tumor tissue, collected at surgery. These receptors were collected from a male donor with early-stage non-small cell lung cancer.

The genes are TRBV3-1 and TRBJ2-3, with a possible D match to TRBD1 (5 bases). This CDR3 is built from 15 residues. CDR1 and CDR2 from the germline V gene are LGHDT and YNNKEL (reference sequence). The V end was cut by 0 bases, the J end by 3 bases, with 10 bases between. The CDR3 loop reads CASSQDRVQTDTQYF. The CDR3 nucleotides are TGTGCCAGCAGCCAAGACAGGGTTCAAACAGATACGCAGTATTTT.

This clonotype was counted at least ten times. The rearrangement links TRBV28 to TRBJ1-6; 7 positions match TRBD1. The CDR3 length is 13 residues. The V gene end was trimmed by 4 bases and the J gene end by 10 bases; junction bases not matched to a gene: 4. The germline V gene encodes CDR1 MDHEN and CDR2 SYDVKM. The CDR3 bases are TGTGCCAGCAGTTCAGGGGGGAGGTCACCCCTCCACTTT. Translation gives CASSSGGRSPLHF.

V usage is TRBV24-1 and J usage is TRBJ1-2; D gene uncertain. The germline V and J ends were trimmed by 3 bases and 12 bases, with 16 bases remaining between them. Per the germline V gene, CDR1 is KGHDR and CDR2 is SFDVKD. The CDR3 has 13 residues. The chain's CDR3 is CATSDRVFGGDTF. The CDR3 bases are TGTGCCACCAGTGATCGGGTTTTTGGAGGCGACACCTTC.

In its sample, this clonotype was seen a few times. V and J are TRBV5-1 and TRBJ2-3; the D gene is possibly TRBD2 (6 bases). The germline V gene encodes CDR1 SGHRS and CDR2 YFSETQ. Between the trimmed V and J ends, which lost 0 bases and 4 bases, there was a span of 18 bases. CDR3 length equals 17 residues. The CDR3 DNA reads TGCGCCAGCAGCTTGGGTGCTAGCGTAATAACATCAGATACGCAGTATTTT. Its translation: CASSLGASVITSDTQYF.

There are many counts of this clonotype. The chain carries TRBV19 and TRBJ2-5; D not certain. With 3 bases removed from V and 2 bases from J, the gap between germline ends came to 7 bases. The CDR3 sequence is 13 residues long. Germline CDR1 and CDR2: LNHDA and SQIVND (reference sequence). For the CDR3, the DNA is TGTGCCAGTAGTATTCAACTGCAAGAGACCCAGTACTTC. Its translation: CASSIQLQETQYF.

The chain joins TRBV4-2 to TRBJ2-3; TRBD2 aligns across 8 bases. The CDR3 sequence is 17 residues long. Trimming removed 0 bases from V and 2 bases from J; junction bases left unmatched: 7. Germline CDR1 is LGHNA and CDR2 is YNFKEQ. The CDR3 loop reads CASSQDERGPSTDTQYF. CDR3 bases: TGTGCCAGCAGCCAAGATGAGCGGGGGCCCTCCACAGATACGCAGTATTTT.

This clonotype showed up just a few times. V and J are TRBV20-1 and TRBJ1-1; 7 bases match TRBD1. With V trimmed by 6 bases and J by 3 bases, 10 bases remained unmatched. This CDR3 is 14 amino acids long. Per germline, CDR1 DFQATT and CDR2 SNEGSKA (reference sequence). The CDR3 loop reads CSAPQGNGDTEAFF. In DNA form, the CDR3 reads TGCAGTGCGCCACAGGGGAACGGGGACACTGAAGCTTTCTTT.

There are many counts of this clonotype. The rearrangement links TRBV3-1 to TRBJ1-2, with 10 positions matching TRBD1. The CDR3 extends over 15 amino acids. Germline values: CDR1 LGHDT, CDR2 YNNKEL (reference sequence). The V gene end was trimmed by 6 bases and the J gene end by 2 bases; junction bases not matched to a gene: 6. The CDR3 sequence is CASSLSGQGNYGYTF. DNA of the CDR3: TGTGCCAGCAGTCTTTCGGGACAGGGGAACTATGGCTACACCTTC.

This clonotype was observed many times. The rearrangement uses TRBV20-1 and TRBJ2-5; TRBD2 might be the D (5 bases). V dropped 5 bases and J dropped 2 bases, with 15 bases sitting between them. The CDR3 runs 14 residues. Per germline, CDR1 DFQATT and CDR2 SNEGSKA (reference sequence). CDR3 DNA sequence: TGCAGTGCTCTGGTGGCGGGCAGACAAGAGACCCAGTACTTC. Translating it yields CSALVAGRQETQYF.

This clonotype was counted a few times. This chain links TRBV27 with TRBJ2-7, with TRBD1 identical over 10 bases. The J segment lost 2 bases and the V segment lost 6 bases, leaving 10 bases of the junction unmatched. CDR1 is MNHEY and CDR2 is SMNVEV in the germline V gene (reference sequence). The CDR3 runs to 16 residues. The CDR3 DNA sequence: TGTGCCAGCAGGGAAGTGGGACAGGGGCTCACCTACGAGCAGTACTTC. Its translation: CASREVGQGLTYEQYF.

This clonotype was seen at least ten times. The CDR3 coding sequence is TGTGCCAGCAGTTCTAGCGGGGTAGGCCAAGAGACCCAGTACTTC. Translating it yields CASSSSGVGQETQYF. The chain combines TRBV6-6 with TRBJ2-5; 9 bases are shared with TRBD2. The CDR3 runs 15 residues. V lost 4 bases to trimming and J lost 1 base; unmatched junction nucleotides: 4. Germline V gives CDR1 MNHNY, CDR2 SVGAGI (reference sequence).

This clonotype was detected many times. CDR3 sequence: CASSPGTGGARTEAFF. CDR3 nucleotides: TGTGCCAGCAGTCCCGGGACAGGGGGCGCGAGAACTGAAGCTTTCTTT. This chain connects TRBV2 to TRBJ1-1; TRBD1 aligns across 12 bases. The V and J ends lost 5 bases and 5 bases, in that order; junction bases with no gene match: 9. The CDR3 runs to 16 residues. Germline CDR1 is SNHLY and CDR2 is FYNNEI.

There are many counts of this clonotype. This chain links TRBV21-1 with TRBJ1-5. TRBV21-1 is labeled a pseudogene. The CDR3 is 16 amino acids. CDR3 loop: CASSTELPDRNQPQHF. The CDR3 region has the DNA TGTGCCAGCAGCACAGAGCTTCCGGACAGAAATCAGCCCCAGCATTTT.

This clonotype was seen a few times. The gene calls are TRBV28 and TRBJ1-5; 7 positions agree with TRBD1. V was clipped by 5 bases and J by 0 bases; unmatched bases: 10. Germline-derived CDR1 and CDR2 are MDHEN and SYDVKM. There are 17 residues in the CDR3. In nucleotides, the CDR3 is TGTGCCAGCAGTCAGCTTGGGACAGACCATAGCAATCAGCCCCAGCATTTT. This sequence encodes CASSQLGTDHSNQPQHF. The whole variable domain, filled in from reference TRBV28 and TRBJ1-5, reads DVKVTQSSRYLVKRTGEKVFLECVQDMDHENMFWYRQDPGLGLRLIYFSYDVKMKEKGDIPEGYSVSREKKERFSLILESASTNQTSMYLCASSQLGTDHSNQPQHFGDGTRLSIL.

This chain joins TRBV5-6 and TRBJ1-2; the D is unclear. V lost 0 bases, J lost 2 bases, and 5 bases lay in between. Germline CDR1 SGHDT, CDR2 YYEEEE. The CDR3 length is 13 residues. The CDR3 spells CASSLVGNYGYTF. CDR3 DNA sequence: TGTGCCAGCAGCTTGGTGGGCAACTATGGCTACACCTTC.

There are many counts of this clonotype. Compared with germline, one end of the junction differs, possibly owing to a read error. The CDR3 here is CASSLVTHPQETQYF. The DNA for the CDR3 is TGTGCTAGCAGCTTAGTAACCCACCCCCAAGAGACCCAGTACTTC. The rearrangement links TRBV7-7 to TRBJ2-5; D is ambiguous. The CDR3 extends over 15 amino acids. Germline CDR1 and CDR2: SSHAT and FNYEAQ (reference sequence).

In this sample, this clonotype turned up a few times. The V and J genes are TRBV7-3 and TRBJ2-5, with no clear D. The CDR3 length is 9 residues. The germline V gene has CDR1 SGHTA and CDR2 FQGTGA. The V end was cut by 11 bases, the J end by 7 bases, with 8 bases between. CDR3 protein: CAPLGTQYF. Here the CDR3 DNA reads TGTGCCCCCTTAGGGACCCAGTACTTC.

This clonotype was picked up many times. The V and J genes are TRBV28 and TRBJ1-2; no reliable D call. Germline V CDR1 and CDR2: MDHEN, SYDVKM. The V end lost 4 bases, the J end lost 8 bases, and 23 bases lay between the germline ends. The CDR3 is 16 residues long. The CDR3 coding sequence is TGTGCCAGCAGTTCCACCGGGTCCCATTTTCTTGGGGGCTACACCTTC. It translates to CASSSTGSHFLGGYTF.